This T cell receptor (beta chain) was captured by sequencing in a study of T cells in Graves' hyperthyroidism and ophthalmopathy. Study results and caveats: The majority of expanded thyroid clonotypes above 0.001 also appeared in blood. Ophthalmopathy was told apart from stable hyperthyroidism by a 13 V-J model.

TCR beta CDR3 region amplification was performed from RNA transcripts. Using the HTBI primer set, a first-round RT-PCR was run on the TCR CDR3. TCRdb reanalysed the multiplex PCR reads using MiXCR and keeps one entry per CDR3 protein. The sample records fewer than 750,000 distinct CDR3 sequences, 14% to 15% being singletons. V was clipped by 6 bases and J by 4 bases, with 19 bases between them. CDR1 is LNHDA and CDR2 is SQIVND in the germline V gene (reference sequence). CDR3 length: 15 residues. Patients affected by ophthalmopathy presented a Clinical Activity Score of at least 3, a NOSPECS grade of at least 4, and disease duration below 3 months. Not enrolled were patients with uncontrolled infection, other autoimmune disease, pregnancy or lactation. A few counts support this clonotype. As yet, its antigen is unknown.

The sequence was collected from a woman aged 40 to 49 with Graves' ophthalmopathy. This chain uses TRBV19 with TRBJ2-7, with D possibly matching TRBD2 (6 bases). Material for sequencing was blood. This CDR3 is CASRRDSEVDYEQYF. In DNA, the CDR3 is TGTGCCAGTAGAAGGGACTCGGAGGTCGATTACGAGCAGTACTTC.